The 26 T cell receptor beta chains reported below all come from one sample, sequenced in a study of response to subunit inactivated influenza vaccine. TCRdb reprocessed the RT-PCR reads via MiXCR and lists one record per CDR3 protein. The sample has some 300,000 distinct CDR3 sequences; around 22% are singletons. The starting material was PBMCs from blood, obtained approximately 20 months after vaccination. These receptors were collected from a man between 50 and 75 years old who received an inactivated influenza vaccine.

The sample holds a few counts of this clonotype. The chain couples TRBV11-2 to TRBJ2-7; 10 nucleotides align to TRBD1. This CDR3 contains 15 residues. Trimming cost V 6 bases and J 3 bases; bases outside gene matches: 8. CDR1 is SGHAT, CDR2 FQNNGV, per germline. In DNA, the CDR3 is TGTGCCAGCAGTCCTCGGGACAGGGGAGTCTACGAGCAGTACTTC. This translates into CASSPRDRGVYEQYF.

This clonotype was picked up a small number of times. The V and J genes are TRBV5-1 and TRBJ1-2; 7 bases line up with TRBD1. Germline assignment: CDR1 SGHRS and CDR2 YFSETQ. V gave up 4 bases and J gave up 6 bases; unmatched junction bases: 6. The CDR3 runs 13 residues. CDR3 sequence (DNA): TGCGCCAGCAGCATAGGGGGCGTGGATGGCTACACCTTC. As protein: CASSIGGVDGYTF.

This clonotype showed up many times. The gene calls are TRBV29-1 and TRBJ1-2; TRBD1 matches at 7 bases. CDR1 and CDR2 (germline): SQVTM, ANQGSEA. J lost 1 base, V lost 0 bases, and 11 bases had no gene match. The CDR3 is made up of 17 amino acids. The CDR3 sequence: CSVEDRAGGNLNYGYTF. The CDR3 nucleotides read TGCAGCGTTGAAGATCGGGCAGGGGGGAATCTTAACTATGGCTACACCTTC.

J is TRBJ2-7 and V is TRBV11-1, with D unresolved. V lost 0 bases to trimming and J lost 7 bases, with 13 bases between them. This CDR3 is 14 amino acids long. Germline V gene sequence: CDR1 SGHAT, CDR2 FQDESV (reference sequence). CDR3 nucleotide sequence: TGTGCCAGCAGCTTAGCTCCATGGGATGGGGAGCAGTACTTC. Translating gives CASSLAPWDGEQYF.

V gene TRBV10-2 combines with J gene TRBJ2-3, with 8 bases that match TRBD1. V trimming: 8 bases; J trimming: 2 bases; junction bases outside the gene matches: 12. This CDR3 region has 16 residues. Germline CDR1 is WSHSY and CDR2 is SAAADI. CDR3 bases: TGCGCCAGCTATCCGAGAGTGACAGGGGCCACAGATACGCAGTATTTT. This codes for CASYPRVTGATDTQYF.

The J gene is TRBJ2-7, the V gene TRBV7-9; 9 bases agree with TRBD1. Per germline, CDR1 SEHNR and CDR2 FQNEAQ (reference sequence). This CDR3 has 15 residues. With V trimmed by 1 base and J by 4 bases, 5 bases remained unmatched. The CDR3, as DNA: TGTGCCAGCAGCTTAGTCCCGGGACAGGGTTACGAGCAGTACTTC. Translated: CASSLVPGQGYEQYF.

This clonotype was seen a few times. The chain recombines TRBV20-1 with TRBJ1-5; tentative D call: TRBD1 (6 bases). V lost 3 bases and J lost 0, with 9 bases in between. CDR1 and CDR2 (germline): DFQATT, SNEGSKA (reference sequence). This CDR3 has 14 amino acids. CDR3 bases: TGCAGTGCTAGCGGACAGTATAGCAATCAGCCCCAGCATTTT. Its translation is CSASGQYSNQPQHF.

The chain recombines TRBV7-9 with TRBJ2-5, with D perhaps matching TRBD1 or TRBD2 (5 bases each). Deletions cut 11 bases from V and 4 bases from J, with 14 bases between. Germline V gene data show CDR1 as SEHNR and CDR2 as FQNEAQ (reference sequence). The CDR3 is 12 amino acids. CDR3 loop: CAAGPGPETQYF. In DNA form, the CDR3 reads TGTGCCGCGGGCCCGGGGCCAGAGACCCAGTACTTC.

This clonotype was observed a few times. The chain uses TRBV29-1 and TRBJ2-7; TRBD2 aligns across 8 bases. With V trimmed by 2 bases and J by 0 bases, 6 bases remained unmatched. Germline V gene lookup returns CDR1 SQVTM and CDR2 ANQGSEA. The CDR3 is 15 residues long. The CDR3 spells CSVEISGVRSYEQYF. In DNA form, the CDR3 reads TGCAGCGTTGAAATTAGCGGGGTCCGCTCCTACGAGCAGTACTTC.

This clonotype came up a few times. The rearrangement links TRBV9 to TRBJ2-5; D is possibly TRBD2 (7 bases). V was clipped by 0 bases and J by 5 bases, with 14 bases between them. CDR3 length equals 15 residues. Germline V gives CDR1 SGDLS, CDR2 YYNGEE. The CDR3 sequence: CASSVGGGTRETQYF. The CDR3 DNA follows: TGTGCCAGCAGCGTAGGGGGGGGCACCCGGGAGACCCAGTACTTC.

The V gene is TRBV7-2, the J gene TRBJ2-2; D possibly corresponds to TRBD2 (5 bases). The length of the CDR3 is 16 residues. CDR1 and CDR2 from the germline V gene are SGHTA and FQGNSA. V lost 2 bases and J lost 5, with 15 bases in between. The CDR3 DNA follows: TGTGCCAGCAGCTTAAGTCCGAGCGGAATAACCGGGGAGCTGTTTTTT. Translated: CASSLSPSGITGELFF.

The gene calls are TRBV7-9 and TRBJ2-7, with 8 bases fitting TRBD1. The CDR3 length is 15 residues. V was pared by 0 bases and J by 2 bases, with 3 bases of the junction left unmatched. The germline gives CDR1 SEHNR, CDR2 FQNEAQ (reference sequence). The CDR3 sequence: CASSLAARGPYEQYF. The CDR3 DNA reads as TGTGCCAGCAGCTTAGCTGCCAGGGGGCCCTACGAGCAGTACTTC. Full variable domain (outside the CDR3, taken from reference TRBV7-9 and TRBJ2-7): DTGVSQNPRHKITKRGQNVTFRCDPISEHNRLYWYRQTLGQGPEFLTYFQNEAQLEKSRLLSDRFSAERPKGSFSTLEIQRTEQGDSAMYLCASSLAARGPYEQYFGPGTRLTVT.

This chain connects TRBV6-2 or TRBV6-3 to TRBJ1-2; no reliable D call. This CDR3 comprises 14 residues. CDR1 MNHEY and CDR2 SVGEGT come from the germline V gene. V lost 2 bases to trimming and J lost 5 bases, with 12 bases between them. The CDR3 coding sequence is TGTGCCAGCAGTTACGGTGCCAGCTCATATGGCTACACCTTC. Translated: CASSYGASSYGYTF.

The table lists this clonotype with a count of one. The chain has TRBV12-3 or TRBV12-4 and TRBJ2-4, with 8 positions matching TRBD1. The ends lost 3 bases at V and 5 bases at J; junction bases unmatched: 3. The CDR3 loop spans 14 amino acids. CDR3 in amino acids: CASSLQGAENIQYF. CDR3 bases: TGTGCCAGCAGTTTGCAGGGGGCGGAAAACATTCAGTACTTC.

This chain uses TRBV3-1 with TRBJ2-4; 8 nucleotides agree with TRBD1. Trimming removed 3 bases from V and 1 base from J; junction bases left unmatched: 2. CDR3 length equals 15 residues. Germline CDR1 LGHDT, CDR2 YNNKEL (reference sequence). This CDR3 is CASSHRQGAKNIQYF. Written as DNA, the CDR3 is TGTGCCAGCAGCCATCGACAGGGGGCCAAAAACATTCAGTACTTC.

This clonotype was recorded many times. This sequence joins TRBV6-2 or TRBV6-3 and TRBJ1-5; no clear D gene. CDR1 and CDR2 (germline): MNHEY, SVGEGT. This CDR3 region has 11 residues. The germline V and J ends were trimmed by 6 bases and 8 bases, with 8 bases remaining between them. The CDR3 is CASSSGKPQHF. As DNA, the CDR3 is TGTGCCAGCAGCAGCGGGAAGCCCCAGCATTTT.

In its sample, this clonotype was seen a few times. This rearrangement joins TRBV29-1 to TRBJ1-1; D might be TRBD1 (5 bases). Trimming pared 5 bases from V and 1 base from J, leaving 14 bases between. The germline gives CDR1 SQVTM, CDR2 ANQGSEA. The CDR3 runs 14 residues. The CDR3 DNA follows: TGCAGCGTTTGGGGACGTGGGGGGAACACTGAAGCTTTCTTT. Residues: CSVWGRGGNTEAFF.

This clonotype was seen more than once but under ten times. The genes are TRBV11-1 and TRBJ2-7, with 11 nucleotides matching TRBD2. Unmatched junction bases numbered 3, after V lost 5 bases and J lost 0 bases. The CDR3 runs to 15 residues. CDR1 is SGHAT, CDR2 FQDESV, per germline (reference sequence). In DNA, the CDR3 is TGTGCCAGCAGCCGGACTAGCGGGCTCTCCTACGAGCAGTACTTC. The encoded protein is CASSRTSGLSYEQYF.

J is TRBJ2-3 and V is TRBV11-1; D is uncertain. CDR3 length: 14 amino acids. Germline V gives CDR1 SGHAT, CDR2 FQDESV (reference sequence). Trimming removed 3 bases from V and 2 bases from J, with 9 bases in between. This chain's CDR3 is CASSFADPTDTQYF. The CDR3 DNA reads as TGTGCCAGCAGCTTCGCCGATCCCACAGATACGCAGTATTTT.

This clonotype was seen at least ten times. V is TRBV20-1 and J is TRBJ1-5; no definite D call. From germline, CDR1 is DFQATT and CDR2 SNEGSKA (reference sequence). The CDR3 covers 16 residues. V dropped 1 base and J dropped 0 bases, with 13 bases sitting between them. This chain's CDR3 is CSARVGNLNSNQPQHF. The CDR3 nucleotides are TGCAGTGCTAGAGTTGGAAACTTAAATAGCAATCAGCCCCAGCATTTT.

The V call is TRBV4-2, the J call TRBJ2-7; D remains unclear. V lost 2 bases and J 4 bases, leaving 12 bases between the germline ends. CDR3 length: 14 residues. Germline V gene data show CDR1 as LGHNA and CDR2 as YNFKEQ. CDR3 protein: CASSQRAGKYEQYF. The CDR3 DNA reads TGTGCCAGCAGCCAAAGGGCTGGTAAATACGAGCAGTACTTC.

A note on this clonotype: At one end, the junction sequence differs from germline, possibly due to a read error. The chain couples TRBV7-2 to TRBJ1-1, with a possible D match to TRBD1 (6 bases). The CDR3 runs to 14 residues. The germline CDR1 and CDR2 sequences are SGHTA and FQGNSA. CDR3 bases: TGTGCCAGCCGCAGTGAGGGGGTAAACACTGAAGCTTTATTT. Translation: CASRSEGVNTEALF.

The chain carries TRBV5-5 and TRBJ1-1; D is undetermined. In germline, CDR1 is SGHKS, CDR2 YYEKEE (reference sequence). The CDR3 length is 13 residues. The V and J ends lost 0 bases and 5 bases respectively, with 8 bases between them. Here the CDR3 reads CASSLAPLTEAFF. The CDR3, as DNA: TGTGCCAGCAGCTTGGCCCCATTGACTGAAGCTTTCTTT. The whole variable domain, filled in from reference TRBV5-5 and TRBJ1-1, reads DAGVTQSPTHLIKTRGQQVTLRCSPISGHKSVSWYQQVLGQGPQFIFQYYEKEERGRGNFPDRFSARQFPNYSSELNVNALLLGDSALYLCASSLAPLTEAFFGQGTRLTVV.

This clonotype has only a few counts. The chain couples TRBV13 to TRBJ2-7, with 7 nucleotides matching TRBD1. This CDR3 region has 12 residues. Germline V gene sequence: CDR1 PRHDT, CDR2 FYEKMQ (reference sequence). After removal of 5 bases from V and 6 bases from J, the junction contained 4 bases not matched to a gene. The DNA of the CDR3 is TGTGCCAGCAGCAACCGGGACAGCGAGCAGTACTTC. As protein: CASSNRDSEQYF.

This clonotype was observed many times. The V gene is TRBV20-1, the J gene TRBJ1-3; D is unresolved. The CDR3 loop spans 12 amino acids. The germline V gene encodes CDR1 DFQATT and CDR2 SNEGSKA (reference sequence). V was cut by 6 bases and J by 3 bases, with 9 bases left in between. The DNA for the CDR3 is TGCAGTGCCACCCTAGATGGAAACACCATATATTTT. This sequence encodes CSATLDGNTIYF.

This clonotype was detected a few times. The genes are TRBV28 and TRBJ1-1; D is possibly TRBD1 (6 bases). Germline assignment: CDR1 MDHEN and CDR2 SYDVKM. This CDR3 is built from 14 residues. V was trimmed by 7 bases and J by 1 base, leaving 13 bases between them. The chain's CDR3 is CASNTGTTNTEAFF. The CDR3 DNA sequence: TGTGCCAGCAACACCGGGACAACGAACACTGAAGCTTTCTTT.